This entry concerns a single TCR beta chain. Its cognate antigen has yet to be identified. Compared with germline, one end of the junction differs, possibly owing to a read error. The library was built by means of the immunoSEQ multiplex PCR assay. The multiplex PCR relied on a mix of 60 forward primers for TCR Vbeta segments and 13 reverse primers for TCR Jbeta segments. Amplification of the CDR3 region of rearranged TCR beta genes was performed with a multiplex PCR assay on genomic DNA. On the Illumina HiSeq System, the amplified TCR beta libraries were sequenced as 87-base-pair reads. The paper's processing steps were these. In a later analysis, some 80 million unique TCR beta chains were counted across the 650 to 700 repertoires, and roughly 9.9 million of these chains were shared by at least two donors. Raw reads were error-corrected and collapsed into unique sequences by a nearest-neighbor algorithm in which closely related sequences were merged to remove PCR and sequencing errors. V, D and J gene segments were assigned by aligning CDR3 sequences to IMGT reference sequences. For a sequence to be retained, a match of at least six nucleotides to both a V gene segment and a J gene segment was required. A rearrangement counted as productive if the CDR3 had no stop codons and remained in frame with V and J, and every other rearrangement counted as non-productive. CDR3 was defined by IMGT convention, running from the second conserved V-encoded cysteine to the conserved J-encoded phenylalanine. Sequences without an unambiguous match to a single V gene segment were excluded from the earlier analysis of 500 to 700 of the donors. In an earlier analysis of roughly 500 of the donors, V segments were called functional above 56.7% productive rearrangements and were called segregating when the between-donor standard deviation exceeded 5%. A statistical classification framework was built for diagnosing cytomegalovirus status from the catalog of TCR beta chain sequences. In a later analysis, TCR nucleotide sequences were compared against IMGT/GENE-DB human TR gene sequences so that V and J genes could be assigned. In a later analysis, CDR3 sequences and most-parsimonious VDJ recombination scenarios were assigned using the TCRdist pipeline. In a later analysis, each TCR beta chain was defined by its CDR3 amino acid sequence together with its V-gene family, and reads lacking a unique V-gene family were excluded. A later analysis removed roughly 590 highly shared, low-generation-probability nucleotide sequences to deal with suspected cross-contamination and a sequencing artifact. For each public chain, a later analysis derived a clonal expansion index from normalized ranks of inferred template counts within each repertoire. In a later analysis, generation probabilities were computed using a VDJ recombination model fitted to out-of-frame rearrangements, and the results were checked against IGoR. Hypergeometric tests were used in a later analysis to score TCR-TCR, TCR-HLA and TCR-CMV co-occurrence, with a repertoire-size bias correction applied to the TCR pairs. A later analysis estimated false discovery rates by permuting HLA or CMV assignments 20 times. In a later analysis, co-occurring TCRs were grouped using DBSCAN, and TCRdist sequence similarity was added for clustering within HLA-allele-positive subsets. Repertoires with fewer than 30,000 or more than 120,000 public chains, plus five repertoires with anomalous nucleotide sharing, were excluded from co-occurrence clustering. Held by TCRdb, this immuneACCESS table contains in-frame sequences only and omits some clones. Under half of the omission traces to an unresolved V gene where checked; the cause of the rest is unknown. V, J and clone size derive from that table, while D and trimming were established from the DNA sequence. Within this sample are approximately 160,000 clones, with 65% to 85% of them counted one time only. Approximately 2.4% of the sample is held by the ten biggest clonotypes.

The cohort comprised approximately 700 healthy bone marrow donors. At the time of sampling, every cohort member was nominally healthy, though immune exposures that went unrecorded were likely present. The donor tested CMV seropositive, placing the donor among the approximately 290 seropositive members of the cohort. A peripheral blood sample was provided by each donor, and peripheral blood mononuclear cells were used for TCR beta sequencing. The Qiagen DNeasy Blood Extraction Kit was used to extract genomic DNA from the blood cell samples. CDR1 and CDR2 are drawn from the germline V gene: MNHEY, SVGAGI. From its cysteine to its phenylalanine, the CDR3 spans 16 amino acids. Solely the CDR3 DNA is kept, with 48 bases framed from the first base. The data were obtained in a study of cytomegalovirus exposure and HLA in healthy donors (dated by TCRdb to 2016 to 2017). With respect to the entire study: An earlier analysis of some 620 of the donors reported around 280 Gb of sequence data and 90 million to 120 million unique TCR beta sequences obtained from about 179 million T cells. In addition to the first cohort of 500 to 850 subjects, a separate validation cohort of around 110 different subjects was used. An early release that covered more than 550 HLA-typed donors contained 300 to 350 gigabases of sequencing data and tens of millions of unique TCR sequences. In a later genetic analysis, genome-wide SNP genotypes for 398 of the 666 donors were used, and that subset was treated as a discovery cohort. Roughly 5 DR-DQ haplotypes were handled as single units for association and clustering, since linkage in the cohort was strong. The study aimed to test whether signatures of past pathogen exposure could be identified by cataloging public T cell receptors. Every discovery cohort repertoire had been produced on one sequencing platform. Class I and class II HLA loci were covered by the typing at four-digit resolution. The T cell repertoires of 666 subjects were profiled by immunosequencing and related to cytomegalovirus serostatus. The number of donors typed differed by locus, with roughly 629-640 for A, B, C, DRB1 and DQB1, roughly 520 for DQA1, 600 to 610 for DPA1, and roughly 450 for DPB1. The later analysis used no new phenotypic data to find candidate immune exposures, relying instead on TCR beta sequences and their occurrence across donors. The genetic ancestry cluster associated with self-reported Caucasian donors included 81% of the 398 genotyped donors. An earlier analysis of roughly 580 of the donors used high-throughput TCR beta sequencing to judge whether each TCR beta V gene segment behaved as functional or pseudogenic. To predict cytomegalovirus infection status, the study brought together high-throughput TCR immunosequencing, statistical association of individual TCRs with disease status, and machine learning. Donor age, sex, ethnicity and CMV serostatus were compiled together with the repertoire data. To study patterns of TCR occurrence, a later analysis re-analyzed previously published TCR beta repertoires from more than 550 donors and added high-resolution HLA genotyping. On average, around 230,000 unique TCR beta nucleotide sequences were sequenced per donor among fewer than 500 genotyped donors of the cohort, with roughly a sixth of those sequences being non-productive. Here is what the overall study found, with its caveats: According to a later analysis, TCR association rates differed among HLA loci, with DRB1 alleles showing the most associated TCRs and HLA-C alleles showing the fewest. A further reported finding was that TCR beta sequences accurately predicted the HLA-A and HLA-B alleles for most subjects in the first cohort. A later analysis found that HLA-associated TCR beta chains were more clonally expanded and had lower generation probabilities than equally common non-associated chains. In this cohort, only TCR beta chains were sequenced, and detectable features were limited by the absence of alpha or paired-chain data. The earlier analysis of fewer than 750 of the donors excluded roughly 17 rarely observed V segments, including chromosome 9 orphons, because counts were too low. A total of 150 to 200 TCR beta chains were listed by the study as associated with cytomegalovirus. The 87-base-pair reads could not distinguish some IMGT-functional V segments, including TRBV6-2 and TRBV6-3, so those segments were excluded. Sequencing depth was assumed to be roughly uniform across donors in the presence/absence analyses, though that assumption may not hold. Specific HLA alleles were associated with around 18,000 TCR beta sequences at a false discovery rate of 0.05 in a later analysis. Correlated functional status among segregating V segments might be attributable to linkage disequilibrium, but an unknown experimental factor could not be ruled out. Across donors, most TCR sequences were observed very rarely, whereas some public TCRs were present in many individuals. In a later genetic analysis, a missense DCLRE1C variant was associated with V-gene and J-gene trimming of TCR beta chains, and the association was replicated in an independent cohort. Because HLA typing was missing for some donors at each locus, association tests included only the typed subset. According to the authors, the approach could potentially be generalized to other disease states and immunological phenotypes. A cluster of highly shared sequence variants was judged likely to be a technical artifact of the sequencing pipeline. For the cohort, immune exposure information was limited to CMV serostatus. In vitro tests confirmed that a few of the cytomegalovirus-associated TCR beta chains recognize cytomegalovirus antigens. A later analysis reported that several top co-occurrence clusters appeared linked to parvovirus B19, influenza, CMV and Epstein-Barr virus. Broadly in line with IMGT annotations, most TCR beta V segments showed up in productive rearrangements about 87% or about 30% of the time in an earlier analysis of under 700 of the donors. Assigning TCR associations to individual alleles was difficult when HLA alleles, especially DR and DQ, strongly co-occurred. According to a later analysis, most CMV-associated TCR beta chains appeared to be HLA-restricted, and the HLA associations seemed to be driven largely by CMV exposure. In both the original and validation cohorts, the classifier was reported to diagnose cytomegalovirus status with high specificity and sensitivity. According to a later genetic analysis, donors in an Asian-associated ancestry cluster had fewer N-insertions in productive TCRs than the approximately 630-donor mean.

The receptor was derived from a woman in her thirties or forties in good health and CMV-seropositive. Sequencing used PBMCs. Here the chain combines TRBV6-5 and TRBJ2-7; 8 nucleotides in the junction match TRBD2. The sequenced DNA: TGTGCCAGCAGTTACTCGATAGGTAGCGGGAATCCCTCTCTGCAGTTC. Its coded protein is CASSYSIGSGNPSLQF.